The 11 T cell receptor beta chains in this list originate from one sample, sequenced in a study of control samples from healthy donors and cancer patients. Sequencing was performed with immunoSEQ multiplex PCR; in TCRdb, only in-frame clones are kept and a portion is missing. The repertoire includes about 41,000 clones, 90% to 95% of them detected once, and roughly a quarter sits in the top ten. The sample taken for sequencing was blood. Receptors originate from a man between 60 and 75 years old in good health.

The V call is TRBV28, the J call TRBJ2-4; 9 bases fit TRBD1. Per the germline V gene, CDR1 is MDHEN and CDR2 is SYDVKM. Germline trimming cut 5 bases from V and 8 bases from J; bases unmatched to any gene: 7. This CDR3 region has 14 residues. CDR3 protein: CASSAGTGFDIQYF. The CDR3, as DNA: TGTGCCAGCAGTGCGGGGACAGGGTTCGACATTCAGTACTTC.

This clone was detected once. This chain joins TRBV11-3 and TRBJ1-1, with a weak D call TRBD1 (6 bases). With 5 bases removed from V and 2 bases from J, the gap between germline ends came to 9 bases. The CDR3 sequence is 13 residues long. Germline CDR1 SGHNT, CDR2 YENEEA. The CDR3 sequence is CASSDRRNTEAFF. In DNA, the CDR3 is TGTGCCAGCAGCGACAGGCGAAACACTGAAGCTTTCTTT.

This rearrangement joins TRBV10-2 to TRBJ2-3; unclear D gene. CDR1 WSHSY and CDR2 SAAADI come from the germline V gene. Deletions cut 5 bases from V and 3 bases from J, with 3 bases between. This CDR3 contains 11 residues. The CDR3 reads CASSPTDTQYF. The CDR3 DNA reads TGCGCCAGCAGTCCAACAGATACGCAGTATTTT.

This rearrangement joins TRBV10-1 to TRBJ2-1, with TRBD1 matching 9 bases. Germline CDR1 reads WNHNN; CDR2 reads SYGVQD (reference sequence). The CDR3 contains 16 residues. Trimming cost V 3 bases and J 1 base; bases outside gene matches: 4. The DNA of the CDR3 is TGCGCCAGCAGTGACAAAGGACAGGGGTCCTACAATGAGCAGTTCTTC. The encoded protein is CASSDKGQGSYNEQFF.

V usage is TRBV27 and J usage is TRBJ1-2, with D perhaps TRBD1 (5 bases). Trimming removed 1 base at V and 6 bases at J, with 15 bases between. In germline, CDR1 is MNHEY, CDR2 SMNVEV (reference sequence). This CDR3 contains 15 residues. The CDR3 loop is CASSLFQGALDGYTF. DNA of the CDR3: TGTGCCAGCAGTTTATTCCAGGGTGCTCTGGATGGCTACACCTTC.

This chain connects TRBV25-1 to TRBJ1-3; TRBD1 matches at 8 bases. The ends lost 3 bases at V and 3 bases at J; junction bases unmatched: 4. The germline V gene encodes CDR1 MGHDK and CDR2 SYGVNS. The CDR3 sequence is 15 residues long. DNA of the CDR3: TGTGCCAGCAGTGACCGTACAGGGGGTGGAAACACCATATATTTT. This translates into CASSDRTGGGNTIYF.

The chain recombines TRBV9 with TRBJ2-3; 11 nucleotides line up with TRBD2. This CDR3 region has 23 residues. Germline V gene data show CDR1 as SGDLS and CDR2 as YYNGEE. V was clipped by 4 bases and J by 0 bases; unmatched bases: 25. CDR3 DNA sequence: TGTGCCAGCAGCCGAACACTCGGGGTAGCGGGAGGGCCGACGTATGCTAGCACAGATACGCAGTATTTT. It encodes CASSRTLGVAGGPTYASTDTQYF. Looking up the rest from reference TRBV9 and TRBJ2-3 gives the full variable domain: DSGVTQTPKHLITATGQRVTLRCSPRSGDLSVYWYQQSLDQGLQFLIQYYNGEERAKGNILERFSAQQFPDLHSELNLSSLELGDSALYFCASSRTLGVAGGPTYASTDTQYFGPGTRLTVL.

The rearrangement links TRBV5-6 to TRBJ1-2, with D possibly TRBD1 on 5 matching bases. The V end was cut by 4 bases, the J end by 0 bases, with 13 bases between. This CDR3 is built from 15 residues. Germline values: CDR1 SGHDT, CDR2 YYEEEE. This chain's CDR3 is CASSMPGPSNYGYTF. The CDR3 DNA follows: TGTGCCAGCAGCATGCCGGGACCCTCTAACTATGGCTACACCTTC.

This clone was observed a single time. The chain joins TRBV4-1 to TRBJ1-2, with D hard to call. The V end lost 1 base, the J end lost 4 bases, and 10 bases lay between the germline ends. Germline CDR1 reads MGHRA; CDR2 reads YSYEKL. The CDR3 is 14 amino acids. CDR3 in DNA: TGCGCCAGCAGCCAAGTTCAGGACGGCTATGGCTACACCTTC. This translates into CASSQVQDGYGYTF.

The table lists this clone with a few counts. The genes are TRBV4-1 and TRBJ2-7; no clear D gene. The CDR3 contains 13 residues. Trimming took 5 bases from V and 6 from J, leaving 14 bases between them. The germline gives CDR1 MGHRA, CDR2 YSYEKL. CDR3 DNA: TGCGCCAGCAGCGCACCGTACGACGGCGAGCAGTACTTC. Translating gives CASSAPYDGEQYF.

The CDR3 nucleotides are TGTGCCAGCTCACCACCGGGACTTCAGGGGTATCAGCCCCAGCATTTT. The encoded protein is CASSPPGLQGYQPQHF. This chain uses TRBV18 with TRBJ1-5, with a weak D call TRBD1 (6 bases). The CDR3 totals 16 residues. V was cut by 0 bases and J by 5 bases, with 14 bases left in between. The germline V gene encodes CDR1 KGHSH and CDR2 LQKENI.